These 12 T cell receptor beta chains were all obtained from the same sample, sequenced in a study of control samples from healthy donors and cancer patients. Only in-frame clones appear in the TCRdb table, and some are missing; sequencing was by immunoSEQ multiplex PCR. Of tens of thousands of clones in the sample, roughly 91% were seen once. The material sequenced was blood. The receptor source for this set is a man aged 50 to 60 in good health.

This sequence joins TRBV27 and TRBJ1-1; 8 bases are a match to TRBD1. In germline, CDR1 is MNHEY, CDR2 SMNVEV (reference sequence). After removal of 6 bases from V and 4 bases from J, the junction contained 4 bases not matched to a gene. The length of the CDR3 is 13 residues. The CDR3: CASSMTGVTEAFF. In DNA form, the CDR3 reads TGTGCCAGCAGCATGACAGGGGTCACTGAAGCTTTCTTT.

V gene TRBV24-1 combines with J gene TRBJ1-1; D possibly corresponds to TRBD1 (6 bases). V was clipped by 4 bases and J by 0 bases, with 8 bases between them. This CDR3 comprises 14 residues. Germline CDR1 and CDR2: KGHDR and SFDVKD. The CDR3 is CATSEGTLNTEAFF. In DNA, the CDR3 is TGTGCCACCAGTGAGGGGACACTGAACACTGAAGCTTTCTTT.

The DNA for the CDR3 is TGTGCCAGCAGTCCAGTCCCTGGACAGGGGAACACTGAAGCTTTCTTT. Its protein product is CASSPVPGQGNTEAFF. The chain recombines TRBV28 with TRBJ1-1; 8 bases fit TRBD1. This CDR3 comprises 16 residues. From germline, CDR1 is MDHEN and CDR2 SYDVKM. With 5 bases clipped from V and 1 base from J, the junction kept 9 bases outside the gene matches.

The chain links TRBV30 to TRBJ2-7; the match to TRBD1 covers 7 bases. The CDR3 runs to 13 residues. After removal of 4 bases from V and 3 bases from J, the junction contained 6 bases not matched to a gene. Germline CDR1 reads GTSNPN; CDR2 reads SVGIG (reference sequence). Here the CDR3 reads CAWIGDSGYEQYF. The CDR3, as DNA: TGTGCCTGGATCGGGGACAGCGGCTACGAGCAGTACTTC.

This clone was found once. The DNA of the CDR3 is TGTGCCAGCAGTATAAGGACAGGGGGGGATCAGCCCCAGCATTTT. This sequence encodes CASSIRTGGDQPQHF. The chain combines TRBV27 with TRBJ1-5; TRBD1 matches 10 bases. After removal of 5 bases from V and 5 bases from J, the junction contained 6 bases not matched to a gene. The CDR3 extends over 15 amino acids. Germline assignment: CDR1 MNHEY and CDR2 SMNVEV (reference sequence).

The V and J genes are TRBV6-5 and TRBJ1-1; 7 bases are shared with TRBD1. Per the germline V gene, CDR1 is MNHEY and CDR2 is SVGAGI. The CDR3 is 14 residues long. V gave up 6 bases and J gave up 3 bases; unmatched junction bases: 7. This CDR3 is CASSPRGKDTEAFF. CDR3 DNA sequence: TGTGCCAGCAGCCCCAGGGGGAAGGACACTGAAGCTTTCTTT.

This clone was observed a few times. This sequence joins TRBV6-5 and TRBJ1-5; 10 bases align to TRBD1. This CDR3 is 15 amino acids long. The ends lost 5 bases at V and 2 bases at J; junction bases unmatched: 3. Germline loops: CDR1 MNHEY, CDR2 SVGAGI. The CDR3 DNA sequence: TGTGCCAGCAGTCCCGGGACAGGGGGCAATCAGCCCCAGCATTTT. It yields the protein CASSPGTGGNQPQHF.

This clone occurred once. CDR3 in DNA: TGTGCCAGCAGTTCCCAAGGACAGGGCGTTTCACCCCTCCACTTT. Translated, it gives CASSSQGQGVSPLHF. The chain recombines TRBV6-4 with TRBJ1-6; 8 bases align to TRBD1. Germline assignment: CDR1 MRHNA and CDR2 SNTAGT. The CDR3 spans 15 residues. The V segment lost 5 bases and the J segment 9 bases; nucleotides outside the gene matches: 9.

This clone has only a few counts. The chain's CDR3 is CASSFSDGQPQHF. CDR3 nucleotide sequence: TGTGCCAGCAGCTTCTCGGACGGACAGCCCCAGCATTTT. V is TRBV7-9 and J is TRBJ1-5, with no clear D. Trimming left V 3 bases short and J 7 bases short, with 10 bases between. The CDR3 extends over 13 amino acids. CDR1 and CDR2 from the germline V gene are SEHNR and FQNEAQ (reference sequence).

This chain joins TRBV18 and TRBJ1-2; D gene unclear. V was clipped by 0 bases and J by 4 bases, with 9 bases between them. CDR1 and CDR2 from the germline V gene are KGHSH and LQKENI. The CDR3 extends over 14 amino acids. This chain's CDR3 is CASSPPADSYGYTF. As DNA, the CDR3 is TGTGCCAGCTCACCACCCGCTGACTCCTATGGCTACACCTTC.

This rearrangement joins TRBV11-3 to TRBJ2-2; D perhaps matches TRBD2 (5 bases). Trimming removed 7 bases at V and 0 bases at J, with 24 bases between. The CDR3 runs 19 residues. Germline V gene lookup returns CDR1 SGHNT and CDR2 YENEEA. Written as DNA, the CDR3 is TGTGCCAGCAACCATAACCATCCGCGGGTCGAATCGAACACCGGGGAGCTGTTTTTT. This sequence encodes CASNHNHPRVESNTGELFF.

V gene TRBV6-5 combines with J gene TRBJ1-2, with 7 nucleotides matching TRBD1. The ends lost 5 bases at V and 2 bases at J; junction bases unmatched: 5. The CDR3 is made up of 14 amino acids. The germline V gene has CDR1 MNHEY and CDR2 SVGAGI. The CDR3 protein is CASSRDSKNYGYTF. The CDR3 coding sequence is TGTGCCAGCAGTCGGGACAGCAAAAACTATGGCTACACCTTC.